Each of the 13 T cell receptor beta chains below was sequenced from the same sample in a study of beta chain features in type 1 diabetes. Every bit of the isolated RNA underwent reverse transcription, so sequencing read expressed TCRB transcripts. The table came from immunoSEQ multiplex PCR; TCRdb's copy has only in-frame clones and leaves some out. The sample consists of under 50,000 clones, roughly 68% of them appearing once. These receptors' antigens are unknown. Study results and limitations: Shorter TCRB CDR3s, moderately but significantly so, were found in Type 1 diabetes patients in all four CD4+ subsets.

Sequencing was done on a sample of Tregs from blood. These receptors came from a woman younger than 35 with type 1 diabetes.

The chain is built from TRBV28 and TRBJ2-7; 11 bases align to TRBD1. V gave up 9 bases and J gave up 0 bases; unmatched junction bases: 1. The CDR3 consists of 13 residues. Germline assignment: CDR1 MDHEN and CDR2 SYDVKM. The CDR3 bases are TGTGCCAGGGGACAGGGGGGCTCCTACGAGCAGTACTTC. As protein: CARGQGGSYEQYF.

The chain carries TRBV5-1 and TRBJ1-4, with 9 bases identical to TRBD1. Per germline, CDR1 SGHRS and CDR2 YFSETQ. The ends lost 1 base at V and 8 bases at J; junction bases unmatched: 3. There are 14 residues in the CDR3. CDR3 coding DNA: TGCGCCAGCAGCTTGACAGGGGGCCAGGAAAAACTGTTTTTT. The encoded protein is CASSLTGGQEKLFF.

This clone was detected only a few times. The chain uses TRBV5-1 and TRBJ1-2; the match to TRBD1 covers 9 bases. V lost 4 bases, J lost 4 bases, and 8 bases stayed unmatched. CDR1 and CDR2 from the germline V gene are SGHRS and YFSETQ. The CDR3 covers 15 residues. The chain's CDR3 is CASSPGTGFFYGYTF. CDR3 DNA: TGCGCCAGCAGCCCCGGGACAGGGTTTTTCTATGGCTACACCTTC.

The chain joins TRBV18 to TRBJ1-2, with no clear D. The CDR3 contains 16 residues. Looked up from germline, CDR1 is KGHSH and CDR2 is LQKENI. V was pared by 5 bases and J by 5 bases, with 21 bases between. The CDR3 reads CASSSHTGETGYGYTF. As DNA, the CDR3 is TGTGCCAGCTCATCCCACACCGGCGAGACGGGGTATGGCTACACCTTC.

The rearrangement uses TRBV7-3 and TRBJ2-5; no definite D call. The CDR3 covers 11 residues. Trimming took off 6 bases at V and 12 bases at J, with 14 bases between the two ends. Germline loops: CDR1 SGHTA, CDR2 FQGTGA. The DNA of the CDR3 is TGTGCCAGCAGACAGCAAGTTCTGGAGTACTTC. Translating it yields CASRQQVLEYF.

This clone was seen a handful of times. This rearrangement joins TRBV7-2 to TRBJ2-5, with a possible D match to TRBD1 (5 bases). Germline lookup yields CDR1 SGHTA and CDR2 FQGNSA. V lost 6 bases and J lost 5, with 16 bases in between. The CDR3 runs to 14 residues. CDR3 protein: CASSKTQGPETQYF. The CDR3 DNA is TGTGCCAGCAGTAAAACTCAGGGTCCGGAGACCCAGTACTTC.

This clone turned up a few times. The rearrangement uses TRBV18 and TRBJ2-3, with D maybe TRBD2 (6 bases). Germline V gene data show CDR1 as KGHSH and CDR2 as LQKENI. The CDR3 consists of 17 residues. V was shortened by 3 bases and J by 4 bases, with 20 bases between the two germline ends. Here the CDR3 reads CASSPIRMGGKADTQYF. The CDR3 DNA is TGTGCCAGCTCACCGATTCGTATGGGGGGTAAGGCAGATACGCAGTATTTT.

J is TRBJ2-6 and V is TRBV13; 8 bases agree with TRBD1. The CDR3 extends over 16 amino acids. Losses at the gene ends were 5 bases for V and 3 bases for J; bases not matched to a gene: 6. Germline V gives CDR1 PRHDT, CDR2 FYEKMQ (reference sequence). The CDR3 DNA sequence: TGTGCCAGCAGCCCCACAGGGGGAGGTGGGGCCAACGTCCTGACTTTC. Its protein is CASSPTGGGGANVLTF.

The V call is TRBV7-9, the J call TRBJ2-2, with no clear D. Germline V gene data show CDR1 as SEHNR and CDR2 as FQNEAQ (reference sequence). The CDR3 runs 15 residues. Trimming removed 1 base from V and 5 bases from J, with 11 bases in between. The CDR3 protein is CASSLVQTSTGELFF. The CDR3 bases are TGTGCCAGCAGCTTAGTACAGACGTCAACCGGGGAGCTGTTTTTT. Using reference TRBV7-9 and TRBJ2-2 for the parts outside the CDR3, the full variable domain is DTGVSQNPRHKITKRGQNVTFRCDPISEHNRLYWYRQTLGQGPEFLTYFQNEAQLEKSRLLSDRFSAERPKGSFSTLEIQRTEQGDSAMYLCASSLVQTSTGELFFGEGSRLTVL.

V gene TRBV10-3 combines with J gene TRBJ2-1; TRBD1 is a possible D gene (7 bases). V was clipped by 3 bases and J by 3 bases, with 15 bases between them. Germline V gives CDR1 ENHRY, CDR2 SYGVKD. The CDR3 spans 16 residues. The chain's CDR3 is CAISDAQGGDYNEQFF. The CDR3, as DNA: TGTGCCATCAGTGACGCGCAGGGGGGCGACTACAATGAGCAGTTCTTC.

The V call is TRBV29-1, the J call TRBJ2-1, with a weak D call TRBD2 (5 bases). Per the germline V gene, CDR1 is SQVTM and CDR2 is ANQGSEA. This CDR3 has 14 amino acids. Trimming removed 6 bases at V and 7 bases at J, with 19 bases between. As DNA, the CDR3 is TGCAGCGTCCATTATGGAACATGGAGGAATGAGCAGTTCTTC. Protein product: CSVHYGTWRNEQFF.

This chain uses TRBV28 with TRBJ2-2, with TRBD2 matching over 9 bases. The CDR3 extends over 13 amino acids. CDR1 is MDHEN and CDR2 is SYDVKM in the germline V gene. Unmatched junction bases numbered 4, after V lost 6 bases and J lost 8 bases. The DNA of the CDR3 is TGTGCCAGCAGGCGGGGGGGAACGGGGGAGCTGTTTTTT. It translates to CASRRGGTGELFF.

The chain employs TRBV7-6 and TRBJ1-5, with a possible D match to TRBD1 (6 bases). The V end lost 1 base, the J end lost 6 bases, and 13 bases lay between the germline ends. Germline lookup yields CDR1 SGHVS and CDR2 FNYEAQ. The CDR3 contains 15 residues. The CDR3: CASSLGSRGSQPQHF. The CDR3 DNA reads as TGTGCCAGCAGCTTAGGAAGTAGGGGGTCTCAGCCCCAGCATTTT.